These 5 T cell receptor beta chains originate from one sample sequenced in a study of shared clonotypes between healthy human individuals. Generated by immunoSEQ multiplex PCR, the TCRdb table keeps only in-frame clones and is missing some. The repertoire holds approximately 2.3 million clones, with over 85% as singletons. Input material: naive CD4+ T cells from PBMCs. Subset specified: CD45RA+ positively selected. The receptors come from a man between 18 and 29 years old in good health. Some clones in this sample may be carry-over from other donors' samples.

The chain has TRBV4-1 and TRBJ1-3; D uncertain. Germline CDR1 and CDR2: MGHRA and YSYEKL. The CDR3 is 14 residues long. The germline V and J ends were trimmed by 4 bases and 2 bases, with 9 bases remaining between them. The DNA for the CDR3 is TGCGCCAGCAGCCCTTTTTGGGCTGGAAACACCATATATTTT. Its protein is CASSPFWAGNTIYF.

CDR3: CASSRGVGEEETQYF. CDR3 in DNA: TGTGCCAGCAGCCGCGGGGTCGGGGAGGAAGAGACCCAGTACTTC. The chain is built from TRBV7-3 and TRBJ2-5; a possible D gene is TRBD2 (6 bases). CDR1 and CDR2 from the germline V gene are SGHTA and FQGTGA. This CDR3 contains 15 residues. Trimming shortened V by 5 bases and J by 3 bases, and 16 bases separated the two germline ends. The full variable domain, in which reference TRBV7-3 and TRBJ2-5 provide the parts outside the CDR3, is GAGVSQTPSNKVTEKGKYVELRCDPISGHTALYWYRQSLGQGPEFLIYFQGTGAADDSGLPNDRFFAVRPEGSVSTLKIQRTERGDSAVYLCASSRGVGEEETQYFGPGTRLLVL.

A single count supports this clone. The CDR3 region is CASSLGSVTSSGYTF. In DNA form, the CDR3 reads TGCGCCAGCAGCTTGGGTTCTGTCACCAGCAGTGGCTACACCTTC. V gene TRBV5-1 combines with J gene TRBJ1-2; no firm D call. This CDR3 is 15 amino acids long. Per the germline V gene, CDR1 is SGHRS and CDR2 is YFSETQ. V dropped 0 bases and J dropped 7 bases, with 16 bases sitting between them.

The chain uses TRBV4-2 and TRBJ2-7; the D gene is possibly TRBD1 (5 bases). CDR3 length: 16 amino acids. Trimming left V 2 bases short and J 5 bases short, with 19 bases between. Germline values: CDR1 LGHNA, CDR2 YNFKEQ. As DNA, the CDR3 is TGTGCCAGCAGCCAACTTGGGATACAGGTATCCCACGAGCAGTACTTC. The encoded protein is CASSQLGIQVSHEQYF.

This chain links TRBV4-2 with TRBJ2-5; perhaps D is TRBD1 or TRBD2 (5 bases each). V was shortened by 0 bases and J by 1 base, with 15 bases between the two germline ends. The germline V gene has CDR1 LGHNA and CDR2 YNFKEQ. The length of the CDR3 is 17 residues. DNA of the CDR3: TGTGCCAGCAGCCAAGATTTTGGGGGAATCTTCCAAGAGACCCAGTACTTC. Translation gives CASSQDFGGIFQETQYF.